Listed here is a single T cell receptor beta chain. The data derive from a study of Ad26.COV2.S vaccination and SARS-CoV-2 variants. Some clones are missing from TCRdb's copy, which holds only in-frame ones; the method was immunoSEQ multiplex PCR. The sample consists of around 500,000 clones, about nine tenths of them appearing once. Treatment meaning: over 15 received Ad26.COV2.S at low or high dose, single or two shots; roughly five received placebo; per-sample allocation not given. Sampling took place 63 days after the first vaccine or placebo injection. This receptor was identified in a person between 18 and 65 years old who received the Ad26.COV2.S COVID-19 vaccine or a placebo. The sample was peripheral blood, taken in a trial of Ad26.COV2.S vaccine versus placebo.

This CDR3 reads CASSYSRVPGEKLFF. The CDR3 DNA is TGTGCCAGCAGTTACTCGAGGGTTCCTGGTGAAAAACTGTTTTTT. The genes are TRBV6-5 and TRBJ1-4; no clear D. With 0 bases removed from V and 7 bases from J, the gap between germline ends came to 12 bases. The CDR3 length is 15 residues. CDR1 is MNHEY, CDR2 SVGAGI, per germline.